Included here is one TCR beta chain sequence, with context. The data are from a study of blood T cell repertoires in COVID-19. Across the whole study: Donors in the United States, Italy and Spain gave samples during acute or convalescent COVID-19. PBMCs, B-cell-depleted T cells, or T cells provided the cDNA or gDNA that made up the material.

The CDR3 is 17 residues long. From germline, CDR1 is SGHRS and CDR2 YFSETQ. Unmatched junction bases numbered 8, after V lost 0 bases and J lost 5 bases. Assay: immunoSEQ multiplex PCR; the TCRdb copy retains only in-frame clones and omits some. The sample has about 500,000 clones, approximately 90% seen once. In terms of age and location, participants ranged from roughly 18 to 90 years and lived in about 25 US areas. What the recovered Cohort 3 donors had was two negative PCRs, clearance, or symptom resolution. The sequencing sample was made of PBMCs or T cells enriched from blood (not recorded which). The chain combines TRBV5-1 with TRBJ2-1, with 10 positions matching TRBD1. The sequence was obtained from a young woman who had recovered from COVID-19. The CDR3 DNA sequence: TGCGCCAGCAGCTTGGAACTCGCCGGGACAGGGGACAATGAGCAGTTCTTC. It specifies CASSLELAGTGDNEQFF.